This paragraph covers one T cell receptor (beta chain) sequence. Its specificity is unknown. Here the CDR3 omits its conserved ending phenylalanine or tryptophan, so a read error is the likely source. No DNA is shown, since the ends of the CDR3 on it are uncertain; the CDR3 is the one TCRdb lists. The entry originates in a study of cytomegalovirus exposure and HLA in healthy donors. About the study: The approximately 660 first-cohort repertoires shared a platform with the approximately 120 validation repertoires, as reported in a later analysis. Study-level results: Across donors, most TCRs were seen rarely, yet some public ones were widespread. A few chains linked to CMV were shown in vitro to be specific for CMV antigens. Researchers catalogued roughly 150 TCR beta chains as cytomegalovirus-associated.

Only in-frame clones appear in the TCRdb table, and some are missing; sequencing was by immunoSEQ multiplex PCR. The sample has about 220,000 clones; approximately 88% are singletons. Germline V gene lookup returns CDR1 SGHNT and CDR2 YYREEE (reference sequence). The CDR3 spans 13 amino acids, including both terminal residues. The TCR originated in a woman aged 25 to 45 in good health and CMV-seropositive. The chain carries TRBV5-4 and TRBJ2-7; the D call in the table, TRBD2, was not verified against the DNA. Sequencing used PBMCs. The CDR3 here is CASSLPGLAGSSL.